The clone carrying this TCR beta chain was seen a few times. This CDR3 contains 15 residues. V dropped 0 bases and J dropped 0 bases, with 9 bases sitting between them. Germline V gives CDR1 MGHRA, CDR2 YSYEKL. Following autologous stem cell transplantation, relapse occurred in every patient, and exposure to brentuximab vedotin varied. Profiled with immunoSEQ multiplex PCR; TCRdb holds only in-frame clones, not every one. Here the sample spans 130,000 to 150,000 clones, 78% being singletons. The sample belongs to a study of PD-1 blockade in classical Hodgkin lymphoma. Sequencing used peripheral blood mononuclear cells (PBMCs), obtained before the second cycle of nivolumab. The chain carries TRBV4-1 and TRBJ2-7; the D is unclear. This clonotype originated in a human donor with classical Hodgkin lymphoma. The CDR3 sequence: CASSQEAANSYEQYF. DNA for the CDR3: TGCGCCAGCAGCCAAGAAGCAGCAAACTCCTACGAGCAGTACTTC.